In its sample, the clone carrying this T cell receptor beta chain was seen many times. These data originate in a study of blood T cells in healthy people across ages. Primers used in a second PCR of about 6 to 12 cycles were a sample-barcoded 5' primer and a J-beta primer mix. Via MiXCR, TCRdb re-called the 5' RACE reads, giving one row per CDR3 protein. The sample shows some 1.7 million distinct CDR3 sequences, 28% of them seen only once. The sequenced sample consisted of blood. The TCR originated in a woman in her twenties or thirties in good health.

CDR3 nucleotides: TGTGCCAGCACCCTACCAGGGTCAGATACGCAGTATTTT. This sequence encodes CASTLPGSDTQYF. This sequence joins TRBV6-6 and TRBJ2-3; a weak D match, TRBD1 (5 bases). Per germline, CDR1 MNHNY and CDR2 SVGAGI (reference sequence). The germline V and J ends were trimmed by 7 bases and 4 bases, with 12 bases remaining between them. CDR3 size: 13 residues.